The 10 T cell receptor beta chains below come from one sample, sequenced in a study of cytomegalovirus exposure and HLA in healthy donors. Primers: 60 Vbeta forward and 13 Jbeta reverse. The method was immunoSEQ multiplex PCR; TCRdb's version includes in-frame clones alone and lacks a portion of them. The sample holds tens of thousands of clones; 82% are singletons and the top ten take approximately 3.8%. The sequenced sample consisted of PBMCs. These receptors originate from a man aged 50 to 59 in good health and CMV-seronegative.

The chain joins TRBV6-5 to TRBJ2-5, with 8 bases lining up with TRBD2. Trimming removed 5 bases from V and 5 bases from J; junction bases left unmatched: 10. CDR1 and CDR2 from the germline V gene are MNHEY and SVGAGI. The CDR3 loop spans 15 amino acids. The CDR3 sequence: CASSAPGLESETQYF. CDR3 DNA sequence: TGTGCCAGCAGTGCACCGGGACTAGAAAGCGAGACCCAGTACTTC.

The genes are TRBV7-6 and TRBJ2-1; 12 bases agree with TRBD2. The CDR3 is 17 residues long. The V gene's germline CDR1 is SGHVS and CDR2 FNYEAQ. V lost 5 bases and J lost 9; bases outside the gene matches: 14. CDR3 coding DNA: TGTGCCAGCAGCCTCCGGAGACTAGCGGGAGTGGGGGGTGAGCAGTTCTTC. Amino acid sequence: CASSLRRLAGVGGEQFF.

V is TRBV27 and J is TRBJ2-7; 8 nucleotides match TRBD1. CDR3 length equals 17 residues. V shed 3 bases and J 3 bases; nucleotides not matched to a gene: 13. The germline V gene has CDR1 MNHEY and CDR2 SMNVEV (reference sequence). This CDR3 reads CASSFGNRQGSFYEQYF. The CDR3 DNA reads as TGTGCCAGCAGTTTCGGTAACCGACAGGGGAGTTTCTACGAGCAGTACTTC.

The chain has TRBV12-5 and TRBJ1-5; 8 bases align to TRBD1. Unmatched junction bases numbered 6, after V lost 4 bases and J lost 1 base. CDR3 length equals 16 residues. Per germline, CDR1 LGHNT and CDR2 FRNRAP. The CDR3 here is CASGSLTGGSNQPQHF. The DNA of the CDR3 is TGTGCTAGTGGTTCCCTCACAGGGGGGAGCAATCAGCCCCAGCATTTT.

The chain joins TRBV5-1 to TRBJ2-6; TRBD1 aligns across 9 bases. This CDR3 has 18 residues. The V gene's germline CDR1 is SGHRS and CDR2 YFSETQ. V was clipped by 1 base and J by 0 bases; unmatched bases: 5. CDR3 DNA sequence: TGCGCCAGCAGCTTGTGGGGACAGGGTGACTCTGGGGCCAACGTCCTGACTTTC. It specifies CASSLWGQGDSGANVLTF.

The chain uses TRBV5-1 and TRBJ2-3; D gene ambiguous. The CDR3 is 14 residues long. The ends were cut back, 0 bases at V and 1 base at J, with 6 bases in the middle. CDR1 and CDR2 (germline): SGHRS, YFSETQ. Here the CDR3 DNA reads TGCGCCAGCAGCTTGGTAGTCGGCACAGATACGCAGTATTTT. It encodes CASSLVVGTDTQYF.

Of note for this clone: Relative to the germline gene, one junction end is altered; a read error may explain this. DNA for the CDR3: TGTTCCAGCAGCGCGGTAGTGGGGGAGCTGTTTTTT. As protein: CSSSAVVGELFF. The rearrangement uses TRBV7-9 and TRBJ2-2, with unresolved D. Germline-derived CDR1 and CDR2 are SEHNR and FQNEAQ (reference sequence). The CDR3 is 12 amino acids.

This chain connects TRBV9 to TRBJ2-7, with D possibly matching TRBD2 (6 bases). V was trimmed by 4 bases and J by 4 bases, leaving 21 bases between them. Germline assignment: CDR1 SGDLS and CDR2 YYNGEE. The CDR3 spans 16 residues. CDR3 DNA: TGTGCCAGCAGCCCCATGACGGGAGCAGGCCGATACGAGCAGTACTTC. Translated, it gives CASSPMTGAGRYEQYF.

This chain connects TRBV7-9 to TRBJ2-1; D not certain. This CDR3 comprises 11 residues. CDR1 and CDR2 (germline): SEHNR, FQNEAQ (reference sequence). Trimming pared 0 bases from V and 8 bases from J, leaving 2 bases between. The CDR3 reads CASSLAYEQFF. As DNA, the CDR3 is TGTGCCAGCAGCTTAGCCTATGAGCAGTTCTTC.

This clone appeared a single time. V gene TRBV5-1 combines with J gene TRBJ1-1, with 7 bases lining up with TRBD1. This CDR3 has 15 amino acids. Germline trimming cut 2 bases from V and 1 base from J; bases unmatched to any gene: 5. The germline gives CDR1 SGHRS, CDR2 YFSETQ. CDR3 loop: CASSFPGQTNTEAFF. The CDR3 bases are TGCGCCAGCAGCTTCCCGGGACAGACGAACACTGAAGCTTTCTTT.